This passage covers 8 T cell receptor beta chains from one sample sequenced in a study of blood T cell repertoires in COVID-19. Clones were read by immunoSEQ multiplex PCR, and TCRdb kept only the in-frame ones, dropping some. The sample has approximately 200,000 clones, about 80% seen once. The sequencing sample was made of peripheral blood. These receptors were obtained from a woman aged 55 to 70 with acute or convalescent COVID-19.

The CDR3 reads CASSSQVGTEAFF. CDR3 nucleotide sequence: TGTGCCAGCAGCTCCCAGGTGGGCACTGAAGCTTTCTTT. This chain connects TRBV7-2 to TRBJ1-1; D not certain. Trimming pared 4 bases from V and 4 bases from J, leaving 10 bases between. The CDR3 is 13 amino acids. Germline V gene data show CDR1 as SGHTA and CDR2 as FQGNSA.

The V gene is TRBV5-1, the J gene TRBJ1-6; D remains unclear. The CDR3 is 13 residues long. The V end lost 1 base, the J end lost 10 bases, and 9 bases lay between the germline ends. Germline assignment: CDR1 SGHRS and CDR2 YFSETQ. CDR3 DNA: TGCGCCAGCAGCTTGCTACAGCAATCACCCCTCCACTTT. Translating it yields CASSLLQQSPLHF. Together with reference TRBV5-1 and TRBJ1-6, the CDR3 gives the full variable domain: KAGVTQTPRYLIKTRGQQVTLSCSPISGHRSVSWYQQTPGQGLQFLFEYFSETQRNKGNFPGRFSGRQFSNSRSEMNVSTLELGDSALYLCASSLLQQSPLHFGNGTRLTVT.

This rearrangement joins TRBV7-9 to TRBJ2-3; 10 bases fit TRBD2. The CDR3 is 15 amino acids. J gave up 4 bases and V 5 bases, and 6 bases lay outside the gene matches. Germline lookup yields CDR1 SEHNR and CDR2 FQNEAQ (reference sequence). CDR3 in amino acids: CASSPSGGSSDTQYF. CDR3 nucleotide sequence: TGTGCCAGCAGCCCTAGCGGGGGTAGCTCAGATACGCAGTATTTT.

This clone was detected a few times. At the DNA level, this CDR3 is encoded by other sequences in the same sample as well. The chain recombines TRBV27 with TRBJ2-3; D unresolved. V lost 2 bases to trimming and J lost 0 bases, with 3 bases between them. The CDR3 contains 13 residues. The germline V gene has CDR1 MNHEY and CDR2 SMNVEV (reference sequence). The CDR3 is CASSLTSTDTQYF. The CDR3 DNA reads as TGTGCCAGCAGTTTAACAAGCACAGATACGCAGTATTTT.

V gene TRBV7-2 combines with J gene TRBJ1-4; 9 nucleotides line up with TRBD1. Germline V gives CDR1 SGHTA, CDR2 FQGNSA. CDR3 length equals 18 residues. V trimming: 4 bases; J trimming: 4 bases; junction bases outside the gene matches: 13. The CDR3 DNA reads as TGTGCCAGCAGCTCCCGGGTCGGGACAGGGATCGGTAATGAAAAACTGTTTTTT. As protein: CASSSRVGTGIGNEKLFF.

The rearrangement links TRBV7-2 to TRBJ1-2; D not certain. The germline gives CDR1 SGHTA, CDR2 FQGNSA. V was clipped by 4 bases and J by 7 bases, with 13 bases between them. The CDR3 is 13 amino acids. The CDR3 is CASSSVEVSGYTF. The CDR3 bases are TGTGCCAGCAGCTCGGTAGAGGTTTCTGGCTACACCTTC.

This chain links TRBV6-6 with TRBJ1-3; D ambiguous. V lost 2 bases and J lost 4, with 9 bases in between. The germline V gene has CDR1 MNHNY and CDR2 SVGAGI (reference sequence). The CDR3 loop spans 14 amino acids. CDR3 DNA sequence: TGTGCCAGCAGTTACAACGGTAGAGGAAACACCATATATTTT. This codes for CASSYNGRGNTIYF.

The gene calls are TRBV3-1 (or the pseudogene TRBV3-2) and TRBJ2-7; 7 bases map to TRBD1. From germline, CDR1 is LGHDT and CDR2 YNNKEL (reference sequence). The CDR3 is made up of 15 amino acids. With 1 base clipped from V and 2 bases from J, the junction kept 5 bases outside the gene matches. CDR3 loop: CASSQGLQGTYEQYF. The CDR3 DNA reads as TGTGCCAGCAGCCAAGGACTACAGGGGACCTACGAGCAGTACTTC.